The rows below give T cell receptor beta chains drawn from one sample of a study of shared clonotypes between healthy human individuals. Only in-frame clones appear in the TCRdb table, and some are missing; sequencing was by immunoSEQ multiplex PCR. The table has 75,000 to 100,000 clones, more than 45% seen once. The specimen sequenced was PBMCs. The receptors derive from a woman aged 40 to 55 in good health. Some clones in this sample may be carry-over from other donors' samples. Both conserved end residues are part of each CDR3. The D gene is left open where the match is weak. Size values are once, few and many counts, or a class for expanded clones, and some rows have none.

J,length,size,D,V,CDR3,DNA
TRBJ1-2,13,-,TRBD1,TRBV29-1,CSVDGTGGNGYTF,TGCAGCGTTGATGGGACAGGGGGCAATGGCTACACCTTC
TRBJ1-2,13,few,-,TRBV30,CAWKVGGNYGYTF,TGTGCCTGGAAGGTGGGGGGTAACTATGGCTACACCTTC
TRBJ1-5,12,many,TRBD1,TRBV11-2,CASSSGQGPQHF,TGTGCCAGCAGCTCCGGACAGGGACCCCAGCATTTT
TRBJ2-5,14,-,TRBD1,TRBV27,CATATGAVQETQYF,TGTGCCACCGCGACAGGGGCAGTACAAGAGACCCAGTACTTC
TRBJ1-1,13,-,-,TRBV7-9,CASSLVFVDEAFF,TGTGCCAGCAGCTTAGTATTTGTCGATGAAGCTTTCTTT
TRBJ2-4,14,many,-,TRBV4-3,CASSQDTGRNIQYF,TGCGCCAGCAGCCAAGATACAGGGAGGAACATTCAGTACTTC
TRBJ1-4,10,-,-,TRBV7-9,CASADRKLFF,TGTGCCAGCGCCGATCGAAAACTGTTTTTT
TRBJ2-1,12,-,-,TRBV29-1,CSGRGPDNEQFF,TGCAGCGGGAGGGGTCCGGACAATGAGCAGTTCTTC
TRBJ2-1,16,-,TRBD2,TRBV7-3,CASSLIPGAGYNEQLF,TGTGCCAGCAGCTTAATACCGGGAGCGGGATACAATGAGCAGCTCTTC
TRBJ1-2,14,many,-,TRBV7-3,CASSLDRSASGYTF,TGTGCCAGCAGCTTAGACAGGTCCGCTAGTGGCTACACCTTC
TRBJ2-1,15,-,TRBD1,TRBV7-7,CASSKGQRALDEQFF,TGTGCTAGCAGCAAGGGACAGAGGGCCCTTGATGAGCAGTTCTTC
TRBJ2-3,16,once,-,TRBV30,CAWSVGSGTSTDTQYF,TGTGCCTGGAGTGTTGGTAGCGGAACTAGCACAGATACGCAGTATTTT
TRBJ1-2,16,many,-,TRBV28,CASSLRRWGKNYGYTF,TGTGCCAGCAGTTTACGCCGGTGGGGAAAAAACTATGGCTACACCTTC
TRBJ2-7,14,many,-,TRBV7-9,CASSASTVSYEQYF,TGTGCCAGCAGCGCCTCCACAGTATCCTACGAGCAGTACTTC
TRBJ1-5,16,many,-,TRBV4-1,CASSSLPRTDDQPQHF,TGCGCCAGCAGCTCCCTCCCCAGGACCGACGATCAGCCCCAGCATTTT
TRBJ2-7,17,-,TRBD1,TRBV7-2,CASSLRVGGQVTYEQYF,TGTGCCAGCAGCTTACGCGTGGGGGGACAGGTAACCTACGAGCAGTACTTC
TRBJ2-2,12,few,-,TRBV6-1,CASRGWERELFF,TGTGCCAGCAGGGGGTGGGAGAGGGAGCTGTTTTTT
TRBJ1-2,12,few,-,TRBV29-1,CSVEVQGYGYTF,TGCAGCGTTGAGGTTCAGGGATACGGCTACACCTTC
TRBJ2-3,15,once,-,TRBV4-2,CASSQGSWGTDTQYF,TGTGCCAGCAGCCAAGGGAGCTGGGGCACAGATACGCAGTATTTT
TRBJ2-3,17,-,TRBD2,TRBV7-9,CASSLGLAGGITDTQYF,TGTGCCAGCAGCTTAGGACTAGCGGGAGGTATCACAGATACGCAGTATTTT
TRBJ1-1,13,-,-,TRBV7-9,CASSFQRNTEAFF,TGTGCCAGCAGCTTCCAGAGAAACACTGAAGCTTTCTTT
TRBJ2-7,15,-,-,TRBV7-9,CASSSFTSLSYEQYF,TGTGCCAGCAGCTCATTTACTAGCCTCTCCTACGAGCAGTACTTC
TRBJ2-1,14,-,TRBD2,TRBV6-4,CATQAGGPYNEQFF,TGTGCCACCCAAGCGGGAGGACCTTACAATGAGCAGTTCTTC
TRBJ2-7,11,-,-,TRBV20-1,CSASGKNEQYF,TGCAGTGCTAGCGGTAAAAACGAGCAGTACTTC
TRBJ2-1,14,-,-,TRBV18,CASSPAQGSREQFF,TGTGCCAGCTCACCAGCCCAGGGGTCGAGGGAGCAGTTCTTC
TRBJ1-1,16,many,TRBD1,TRBV5-1,CASSLGTGVKNTEAFF,TGCGCCAGCAGCTTGGGGACAGGGGTTAAGAACACTGAAGCTTTCTTT
TRBJ2-7,15,-,TRBD2,TRBV4-3,CASSQMLGLAYEQYF,TGCGCCAGCAGCCAAATGTTAGGACTAGCGTACGAGCAGTACTTC
TRBJ2-3,13,many,-,TRBV30,CAWTRGSTDTQYF,TGTGCCTGGACCAGGGGAAGCACAGATACGCAGTATTTT
TRBJ2-7,15,-,TRBD2,TRBV28,CASSFRTSGKHEQYF,TGTGCCAGCAGTTTCAGGACTAGCGGGAAACACGAGCAGTACTTC
TRBJ2-1,17,-,TRBD1,TRBV7-2,CASSSLGSGQLYNEQFF,TGTGCCAGCAGCTCTCTAGGGTCGGGACAGCTCTACAATGAGCAGTTCTTC
TRBJ1-1,14,many,TRBD1,TRBV29-1,CSAADRGEYTEAFF,TGCAGCGCCGCTGACAGGGGAGAGTACACTGAAGCTTTCTTT
TRBJ1-2,14,-,-,TRBV27,CASSLNGDVGGYTF,TGTGCCAGCAGTTTAAATGGGGACGTGGGTGGCTACACCTTC
TRBJ1-1,12,-,TRBD1,TRBV6-5,CASKGPGGEAFF,TGTGCCAGCAAAGGGCCAGGGGGTGAAGCTTTCTTT
TRBJ1-1,13,once,-,TRBV29-1,CSVVARWNTEAFF,TGCAGCGTTGTGGCACGGTGGAACACTGAAGCTTTCTTT
TRBJ1-2,16,few,-,TRBV5-4,CASSFDTGPIGYGYTF,TGTGCCAGCAGCTTCGATACAGGACCCATAGGGTATGGCTACACCTTC
TRBJ2-1,14,-,-,TRBV6-1,CASSTARGAGEQFF,TGTGCCAGCAGTACCGCAAGGGGGGCGGGTGAGCAGTTCTTC
TRBJ1-4,13,-,-,TRBV7-2,CASSLSGREKLFF,TGTGCCAGCAGCTTATCAGGGCGAGAAAAACTGTTTTTT
TRBJ2-5,17,-,TRBD2,TRBV5-1,CASSLRTSGRNQETQYF,TGCGCCAGCAGCCTAAGGACTAGCGGGAGGAATCAAGAGACCCAGTACTTC
TRBJ2-1,14,-,-,TRBV7-9,CASSLGLISNEQFF,TGTGCCAGCAGCTTAGGACTTATATCTAATGAGCAGTTCTTC
TRBJ2-7,15,-,TRBD2,TRBV7-9,CASSQIGTNSYEQYF,TGTGCCAGCAGCCAAATCGGGACTAACTCCTACGAGCAGTACTTC
TRBJ2-3,16,few,-,TRBV5-1,CASSFSGSFSTDTQYF,TGCGCCAGCAGCTTCTCGGGGAGCTTTAGCACAGATACGCAGTATTTT
TRBJ2-7,12,-,-,TRBV2,CASSEVTEEQYF,TGTGCCAGCAGTGAAGTCACCGAAGAGCAGTACTTC
TRBJ1-2,14,many,-,TRBV4-1,CASSPRMEVYGYTF,TGCGCCAGCAGCCCCCGGATGGAAGTCTATGGCTACACCTTC
TRBJ2-7,16,-,-,TRBV4-3,CASSQSPGDGGYEQYF,TGCGCCAGCAGCCAAAGCCCTGGGGACGGTGGGTACGAGCAGTACTTC
TRBJ2-7,13,few,-,TRBV2,CASEGRVDGEQYF,TGTGCCAGTGAAGGACGGGTTGACGGTGAGCAGTACTTC
TRBJ2-7,13,-,-,TRBV28,CASSLGGGPPQYF,TGTGCCAGCAGTTTAGGAGGCGGGCCCCCGCAGTACTTC
TRBJ2-1,13,many,-,TRBV4-1,CASSQLDPNEQFF,TGCGCCAGCAGCCAGCTAGATCCCAATGAGCAGTTCTTC
TRBJ1-5,14,-,-,TRBV5-4,CASSQSPRDQPQHF,TGTGCCAGCAGCCAATCTCCCCGGGATCAGCCCCAGCATTTT